Below, 13 T cell receptor beta chains from the same sample are listed, as sequenced in a study of cytomegalovirus exposure and HLA in healthy donors. The PCR ran on 60 Vbeta and 13 Jbeta primers. Profiled with immunoSEQ multiplex PCR; TCRdb holds only in-frame clones, not every one. The sample consists of over 120,000 clones, over 65% of them appearing once. What was sequenced was PBMCs. The source of these receptors is a man younger than 35 in good health and CMV-seropositive.

V usage is TRBV9 and J usage is TRBJ2-7; TRBD2 is a possible D gene (6 bases). V was shortened by 4 bases and J by 3 bases, with 20 bases between the two germline ends. The CDR3 length is 16 residues. From germline, CDR1 is SGDLS and CDR2 YYNGEE. CDR3 in DNA: TGTGCCAGCAGCCCGCAAGGAGGGGCTCCCTACTACGAGCAGTACTTC. Translating gives CASSPQGGAPYYEQYF.

This rearrangement joins TRBV19 to TRBJ1-5; D might be TRBD1 (5 bases). The germline V and J ends were trimmed by 6 bases and 3 bases, with 18 bases remaining between them. The CDR3 runs to 16 residues. Germline CDR1 LNHDA, CDR2 SQIVND (reference sequence). The CDR3 reads CASSPPRGAINQPQHF. In nucleotides, the CDR3 is TGTGCCAGTAGCCCCCCTCGCGGGGCCATCAATCAGCCCCAGCATTTT.

This chain connects TRBV6-1 to TRBJ2-7; D is undetermined. V lost 8 bases and J 0 bases, leaving 11 bases between the germline ends. The germline V gene encodes CDR1 MNHNS and CDR2 SASEGT. The CDR3 totals 13 residues. DNA for the CDR3: TGTGCCAGCGAAGCCGCGAGCTCCTACGAGCAGTACTTC. This codes for CASEAASSYEQYF.

The rearrangement joins TRBV30 to TRBJ1-2; 11 nucleotides match TRBD1. Trimming removed 0 bases from V and 7 bases from J; junction bases left unmatched: 1. The CDR3 spans 13 residues. The germline V gene has CDR1 GTSNPN and CDR2 SVGIG (reference sequence). CDR3 sequence reads: CAWSVGTGGGYTF. As DNA, the CDR3 is TGTGCCTGGAGTGTAGGGACAGGGGGTGGCTACACCTTC.

The genes are TRBV27 and TRBJ1-6; 10 nucleotides line up with TRBD1. Unmatched junction bases numbered 9, after V lost 6 bases and J lost 10 bases. Germline CDR1 is MNHEY and CDR2 is SMNVEV (reference sequence). The CDR3 spans 15 residues. As DNA, the CDR3 is TGTGCCAGCAGCAGACAGGGGGCTGAGAGGTCACCCCTCCACTTT. The encoded protein is CASSRQGAERSPLHF.

The V gene is TRBV25-1, the J gene TRBJ2-1; a weak D match, TRBD2 (7 bases). From germline, CDR1 is MGHDK and CDR2 SYGVNS. CDR3 length: 13 amino acids. Trimming pared 6 bases from V and 7 bases from J, leaving 13 bases between. The CDR3 nucleotides read TGTGCCAGCAGCTCGGGGAGGGGGAATGAGCAGTTCTTC. Translated, it gives CASSSGRGNEQFF.

CDR3 sequence: CASSPTGGHEQFF. The CDR3 nucleotides read TGTGCCAGCTCACCTACAGGGGGCCATGAGCAGTTCTTC. The gene calls are TRBV18 and TRBJ2-1; 9 nucleotides line up with TRBD1. This CDR3 contains 13 residues. With 3 bases clipped from V and 8 bases from J, the junction kept 2 bases outside the gene matches. The germline gives CDR1 KGHSH, CDR2 LQKENI. The whole variable domain, remainder taken from reference TRBV18 and TRBJ2-1, is NAGVMQNPRHLVRRRGQEARLRCSPMKGHSHVYWYRQLPEEGLKFMVYLQKENIIDESGMPKERFSAEFPKEGPSILRIQQVVRGDSAAYFCASSPTGGHEQFFGPGTRLTVL.

This clone was seen only a few times. This CDR3 is also generated by other DNA sequences in the sample. This chain connects TRBV6-5 to TRBJ2-7; TRBD1 agrees at 7 bases. Germline-derived CDR1 and CDR2 are MNHEY and SVGAGI. V shed 5 bases, J shed 3 bases, and the junction held 4 bases outside the gene matches. This CDR3 region has 13 residues. The CDR3 DNA reads TGTGCCAGCAGTCCGGGACAGATCTACGAGCAGTACTTC. Its protein product is CASSPGQIYEQYF.

The chain has TRBV5-1 and TRBJ1-2; a possible D gene is TRBD1 (5 bases). This CDR3 is 14 amino acids long. Trimming took 0 bases from V and 6 from J, leaving 12 bases between them. Germline CDR1 and CDR2: SGHRS and YFSETQ. The CDR3 region is CASSLGGGADGYTF. In DNA form, the CDR3 reads TGCGCCAGCAGCTTGGGAGGCGGGGCGGATGGCTACACCTTC.

The chain is built from TRBV7-9 and TRBJ2-1, with D perhaps matching TRBD1 (7 bases). Germline V gives CDR1 SEHNR, CDR2 FQNEAQ (reference sequence). V shed 4 bases and J shed 0 bases, with 16 bases lying between them. CDR3 length: 17 residues. Here the CDR3 reads CASSSPGGQSSYNEQFF. The DNA for the CDR3 is TGTGCCAGCAGCTCCCCAGGGGGGCAGAGCTCCTACAATGAGCAGTTCTTC.

V and J are TRBV27 and TRBJ2-1, with a possible D match to TRBD2 (5 bases). Trimming left V 5 bases short and J 7 bases short, with 15 bases between. The CDR3 runs to 14 residues. CDR1 and CDR2 from the germline V gene are MNHEY and SMNVEV (reference sequence). The CDR3 region is CASSASTRGNEQFF. For the CDR3, the DNA is TGTGCCAGCAGTGCCTCTACCCGGGGTAATGAGCAGTTCTTC.

V and J are TRBV4-3 and TRBJ2-5; 8 nucleotides agree with TRBD1. The J call may be incorrect, as the DNA end agrees better with TRBJ2-7. There are 15 residues in the CDR3. The germline CDR1 and CDR2 sequences are LGHNA and YSLEER. CDR3 sequence: CASSPSGQVLDEQYF. Here the CDR3 DNA reads TGCGCCAGCAGCCCTTCGGGACAGGTATTAGACGAGCAGTACTTC.

The chain employs TRBV6-1 and TRBJ2-2, with D possibly TRBD1 on 5 matching bases. V was shortened by 6 bases and J by 3 bases, with 8 bases between the two germline ends. This CDR3 region has 13 residues. CDR1 and CDR2 from the germline V gene are MNHNS and SASEGT. The CDR3 here is CASRPGYTGELFF. The CDR3 region has the DNA TGTGCCAGCAGACCAGGGTACACCGGGGAGCTGTTTTTT.